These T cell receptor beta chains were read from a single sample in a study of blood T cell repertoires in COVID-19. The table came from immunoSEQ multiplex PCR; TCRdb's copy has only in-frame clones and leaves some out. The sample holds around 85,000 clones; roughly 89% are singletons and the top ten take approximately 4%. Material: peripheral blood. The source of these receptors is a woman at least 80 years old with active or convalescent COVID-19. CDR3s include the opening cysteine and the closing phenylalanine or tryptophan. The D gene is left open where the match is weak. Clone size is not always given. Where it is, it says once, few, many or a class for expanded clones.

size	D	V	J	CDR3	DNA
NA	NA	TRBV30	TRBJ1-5	CAWSVQGQEYSNQPQHF	TGTGCCTGGAGTGTACAGGGACAAGAATATAGCAATCAGCCCCAGCATTTT
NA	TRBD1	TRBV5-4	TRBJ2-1	CASSPGQADEQFF	TGTGCCAGCAGCCCAGGACAGGCCGATGAGCAGTTCTTC
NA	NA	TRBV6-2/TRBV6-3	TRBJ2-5	CASSYNRGQETQYF	TGTGCCAGCAGTTACAACCGGGGGCAAGAGACCCAGTACTTC
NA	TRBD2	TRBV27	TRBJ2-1	CASSLSGIGNEQFF	TGTGCCAGCAGTTTAAGCGGGATCGGTAATGAGCAGTTCTTC
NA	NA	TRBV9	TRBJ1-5	CASSVGRGGNQPQHF	TGTGCCAGCAGCGTAGGAAGGGGGGGGAATCAGCCCCAGCATTTT
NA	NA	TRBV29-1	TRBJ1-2	CSVDSGNYGYTF	TGCAGCGTTGATTCAGGAAACTATGGCTACACCTTC
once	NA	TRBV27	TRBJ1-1	CASRPGGVGTEAFF	TGTGCCAGCAGACCGGGGGGGGTGGGGACTGAAGCTTTCTTT
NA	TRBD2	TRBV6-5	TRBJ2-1	CASSYSPGLAGDEQFF	TGTGCCAGCAGTTACTCACCGGGACTAGCGGGGGATGAGCAGTTCTTC
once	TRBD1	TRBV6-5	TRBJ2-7	CASSPGGYSYEQYF	TGTGCCAGTAGCCCAGGGGGTTACTCCTACGAGCAGTACTTC
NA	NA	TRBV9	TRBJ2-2	CASSDQGTGELFF	TGTGCCAGCAGCGATCAGGGCACCGGGGAGCTGTTTTTT
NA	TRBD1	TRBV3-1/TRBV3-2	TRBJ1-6	CASSRQGVPLHF	TGTGCCAGCAGCCGACAGGGAGTCCCCCTCCACTTT
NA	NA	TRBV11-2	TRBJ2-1	CASSTRINKSPQQFF	TGTGCCAGCAGCACCCGAATAAATAAGAGCCCCCAGCAGTTCTTC
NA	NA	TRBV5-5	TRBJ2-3	CASSLVLDTQYF	TGTGCCAGCAGCTTGGTACTGGATACGCAGTATTTT
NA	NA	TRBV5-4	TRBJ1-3	CASSPYSGNTIYF	TGTGCCAGCAGCCCTTACTCTGGAAACACCATATATTTT
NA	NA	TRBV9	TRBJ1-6	CASSQGITNYNSPLHF	TGTGCCAGCAGTCAGGGAATAACAAACTATAATTCACCCCTCCACTTT
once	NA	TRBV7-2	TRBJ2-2	CASSLRGGTEELFF	TGTGCCAGCAGCTTAAGGGGTGGCACCGAGGAGCTGTTTTTT
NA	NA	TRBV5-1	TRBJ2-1	CASRDMAGNNEQFF	TGCGCCAGCAGGGACATGGCCGGTAACAATGAGCAGTTCTTC
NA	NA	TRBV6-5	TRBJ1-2	CASSSRVGVNYGYTF	TGTGCCAGCAGTTCCCGGGTAGGGGTGAACTATGGCTACACCTTC
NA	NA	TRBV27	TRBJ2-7	CASSPRVNEQYF	TGTGCCAGCAGTCCCCGGGTCAACGAGCAGTACTTC
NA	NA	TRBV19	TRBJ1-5	CASRLLGNQPQHF	TGTGCCAGTAGACTACTTGGCAATCAGCCCCAGCATTTT
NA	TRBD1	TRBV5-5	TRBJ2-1	CASGPGQGYNEQFF	TGTGCCAGCGGGCCGGGACAGGGCTACAATGAGCAGTTCTTC
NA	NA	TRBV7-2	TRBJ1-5	CASSPSPYSNQPQHF	TGTGCCAGCAGCCCTAGTCCCTATAGCAATCAGCCCCAGCATTTT
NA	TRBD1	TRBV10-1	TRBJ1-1	CASSDPGQGHTEAFF	TGCGCCAGCAGTGATCCGGGACAGGGGCACACTGAAGCTTTCTTT
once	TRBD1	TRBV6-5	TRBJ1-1	CASSPRTGSNTEAFF	TGTGCCAGCAGTCCTCGGACAGGATCGAACACTGAAGCTTTCTTT
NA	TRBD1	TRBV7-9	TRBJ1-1	CASSLTGTEAFF	TGTGCCAGCAGCCTGACAGGGACTGAAGCTTTCTTT
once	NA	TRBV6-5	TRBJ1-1	CASSAGKNTEAFF	TGTGCCAGCAGCGCGGGGAAGAACACTGAAGCTTTCTTT
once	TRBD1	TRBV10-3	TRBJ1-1	CAISESGGDRGAEAFF	TGTGCCATCAGTGAGTCGGGTGGGGACAGGGGAGCTGAAGCTTTCTTT
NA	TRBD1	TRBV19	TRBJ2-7	CASSMGTDFYEQYF	TGTGCCAGTAGTATGGGGACAGATTTTTACGAGCAGTACTTC
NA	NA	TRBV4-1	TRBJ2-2	CASSQTFGSSSPTGELFF	TGCGCCAGCAGCCAAACCTTCGGGTCCTCTTCACCCACCGGGGAGCTGTTTTTT